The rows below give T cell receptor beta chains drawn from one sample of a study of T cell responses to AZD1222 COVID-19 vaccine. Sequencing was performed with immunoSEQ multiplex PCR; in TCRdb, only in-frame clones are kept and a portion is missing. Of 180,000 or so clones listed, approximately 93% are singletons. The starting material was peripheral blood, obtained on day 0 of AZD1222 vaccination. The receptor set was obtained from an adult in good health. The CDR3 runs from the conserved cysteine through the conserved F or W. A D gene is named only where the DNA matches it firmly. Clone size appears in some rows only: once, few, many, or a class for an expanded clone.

cdr3_nt: TGCGCCAGCAGCTTAGGTATAAACTATGGCTACACCTTC
cdr3_aa: CASSLGINYGYTF
v_call: TRBV5-1
d_call: -
j_call: TRBJ1-2
clone_size: -

cdr3_nt: TGTGCCAGCAGTGACCCCTTAGCGGGAGGGGATAACGAGCAGTACTTC
cdr3_aa: CASSDPLAGGDNEQYF
v_call: TRBV25-1
d_call: TRBD2
j_call: TRBJ2-7
clone_size: -

cdr3_nt: TGTGCCAGCAGTAACAAAGATACGCAGTATTTT
cdr3_aa: CASSNKDTQYF
v_call: TRBV12-3/TRBV12-4
d_call: -
j_call: TRBJ2-3
clone_size: -

cdr3_nt: TGTGCCAGCAGCTTTCAGGCGGACAGCCAAAATTCACCCCTCCACTTT
cdr3_aa: CASSFQADSQNSPLHF
v_call: TRBV7-8
d_call: -
j_call: TRBJ1-6
clone_size: -

cdr3_nt: TGTGCCAGCAGACAGGGAGGGGGTCAGCCCCAGCATTTT
cdr3_aa: CASRQGGGQPQHF
v_call: TRBV7-9
d_call: -
j_call: TRBJ1-5
clone_size: -

cdr3_nt: TGTGCCAGCAGCTCGTCGACGGACAGGCGGCCCTACGAGCAGTACTTC
cdr3_aa: CASSSSTDRRPYEQYF
v_call: TRBV7-9
d_call: TRBD1
j_call: TRBJ2-7
clone_size: once

cdr3_nt: TGTGCCAGACTAGCGGGGGGCTCCTACAATGAGCAGTTCTTC
cdr3_aa: CARLAGGSYNEQFF
v_call: TRBV21-1
d_call: -
j_call: TRBJ2-1
clone_size: -

cdr3_nt: TGTGCCAGCAGTTATGTGGACAGGGCTAACTATGGCTACACCTTC
cdr3_aa: CASSYVDRANYGYTF
v_call: TRBV6-5
d_call: TRBD1
j_call: TRBJ1-2
clone_size: -

cdr3_nt: TGTGCCAGCAGCCAAGACTTACAGTTCCTCTATGGCTACACCTTC
cdr3_aa: CASSQDLQFLYGYTF
v_call: TRBV3-1/TRBV3-2
d_call: -
j_call: TRBJ1-2
clone_size: -

cdr3_nt: TGCGCCAGCATGTCCTCACTGGGAACTGAAGCTTTCTTT
cdr3_aa: CASMSSLGTEAFF
v_call: TRBV10-1
d_call: -
j_call: TRBJ1-1
clone_size: -

cdr3_nt: TGTGCCAGCAGCTTAGTCAGGAGGCACGAGCAGTACTTC
cdr3_aa: CASSLVRRHEQYF
v_call: TRBV11-2
d_call: -
j_call: TRBJ2-7
clone_size: -

cdr3_nt: TGTGCCAGCAGCTCCCGGACTAGCGGGGGGGGTCGCACAGATACGCAGTATTTT
cdr3_aa: CASSSRTSGGGRTDTQYF
v_call: TRBV5-6
d_call: TRBD2
j_call: TRBJ2-3
clone_size: -

cdr3_nt: TGTGCCAGCAGCCGAGGGACAGGGAGAGGGAACACTGAAGCTTTCTTT
cdr3_aa: CASSRGTGRGNTEAFF
v_call: TRBV27
d_call: TRBD1
j_call: TRBJ1-1
clone_size: -

cdr3_nt: TGTGCCAGCAAGGCCCAGGAGGTCTTAAATGAAAAACTGTTTTTT
cdr3_aa: CASKAQEVLNEKLFF
v_call: TRBV6-5
d_call: -
j_call: TRBJ1-4
clone_size: -

cdr3_nt: TGTGCCAGCAGCCTTACTCGCCAGGACTATGGCTACACCTTC
cdr3_aa: CASSLTRQDYGYTF
v_call: TRBV7-6
d_call: -
j_call: TRBJ1-2
clone_size: -

cdr3_nt: TGTGCCACCAGCCATCCCGTCCAACTAGTCCTGGCAGATACGCAGTATTTT
cdr3_aa: CATSHPVQLVLADTQYF
v_call: TRBV15
d_call: -
j_call: TRBJ2-3
clone_size: few

cdr3_nt: TGTGCCAGCAGCCAAGACCATCGGGGGGCAATCACTGAAGCTTTCTTT
cdr3_aa: CASSQDHRGAITEAFF
v_call: TRBV3-1/TRBV3-2
d_call: -
j_call: TRBJ1-1
clone_size: -